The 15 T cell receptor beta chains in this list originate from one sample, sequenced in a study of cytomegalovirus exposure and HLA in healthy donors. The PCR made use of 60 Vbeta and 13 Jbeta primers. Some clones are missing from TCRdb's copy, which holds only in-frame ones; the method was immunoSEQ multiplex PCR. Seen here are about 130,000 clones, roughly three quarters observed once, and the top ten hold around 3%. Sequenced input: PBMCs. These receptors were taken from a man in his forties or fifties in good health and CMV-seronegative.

As DNA, the CDR3 is TGCGCCAGCAGCGCCGACCGGGACAGGGGGCACGATCAGCCCCAGCATTTT. It specifies CASSADRDRGHDQPQHF. The chain joins TRBV5-1 to TRBJ1-5, with 12 positions matching TRBD1. Germline assignment: CDR1 SGHRS and CDR2 YFSETQ. CDR3 length equals 17 residues. V was pared by 4 bases and J by 5 bases, with 10 bases of the junction left unmatched. Looking up the rest from reference TRBV5-1 and TRBJ1-5 gives the full variable domain: KAGVTQTPRYLIKTRGQQVTLSCSPISGHRSVSWYQQTPGQGLQFLFEYFSETQRNKGNFPGRFSGRQFSNSRSEMNVSTLELGDSALYLCASSADRDRGHDQPQHFGDGTRLSIL.

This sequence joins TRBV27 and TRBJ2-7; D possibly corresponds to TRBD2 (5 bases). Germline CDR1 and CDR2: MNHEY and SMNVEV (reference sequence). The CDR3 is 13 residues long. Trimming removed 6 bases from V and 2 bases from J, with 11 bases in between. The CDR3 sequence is CASSLGATYEQYF. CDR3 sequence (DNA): TGTGCCAGCAGCCTGGGAGCAACCTACGAGCAGTACTTC.

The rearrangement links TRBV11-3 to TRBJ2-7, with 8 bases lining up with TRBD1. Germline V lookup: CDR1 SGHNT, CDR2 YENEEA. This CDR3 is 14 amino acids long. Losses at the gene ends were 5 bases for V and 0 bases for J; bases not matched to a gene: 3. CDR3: CASSRQGSSYEQYF. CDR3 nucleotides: TGTGCCAGCAGCAGACAGGGGAGCTCCTACGAGCAGTACTTC.

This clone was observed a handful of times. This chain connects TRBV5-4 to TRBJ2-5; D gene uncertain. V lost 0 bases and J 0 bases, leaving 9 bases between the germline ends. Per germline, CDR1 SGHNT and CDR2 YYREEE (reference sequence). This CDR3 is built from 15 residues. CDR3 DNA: TGTGCCAGCAGCTTGGCGGCGGAGTACCAAGAGACCCAGTACTTC. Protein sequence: CASSLAAEYQETQYF.

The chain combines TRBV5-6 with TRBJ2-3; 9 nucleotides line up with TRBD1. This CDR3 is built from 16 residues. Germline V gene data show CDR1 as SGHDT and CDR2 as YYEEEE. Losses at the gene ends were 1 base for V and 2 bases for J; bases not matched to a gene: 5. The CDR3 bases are TGTGCCAGCAGCTTGAGGGACAGGGCTCCCACAGATACGCAGTATTTT. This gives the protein CASSLRDRAPTDTQYF.

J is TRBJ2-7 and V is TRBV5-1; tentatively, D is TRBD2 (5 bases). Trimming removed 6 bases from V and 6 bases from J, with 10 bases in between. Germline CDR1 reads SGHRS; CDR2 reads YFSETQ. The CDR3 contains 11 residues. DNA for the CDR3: TGCGCCAGCACTGGGAGTAGCGAGCAGTACTTC. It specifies CASTGSSEQYF.

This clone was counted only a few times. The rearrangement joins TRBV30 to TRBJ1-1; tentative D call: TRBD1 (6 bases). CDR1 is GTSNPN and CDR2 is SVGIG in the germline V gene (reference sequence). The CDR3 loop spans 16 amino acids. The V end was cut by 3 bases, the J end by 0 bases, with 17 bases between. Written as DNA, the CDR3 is TGTGCCTGGAGCCTTCGTAGAGGGACAATGAACACTGAAGCTTTCTTT. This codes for CAWSLRRGTMNTEAFF.

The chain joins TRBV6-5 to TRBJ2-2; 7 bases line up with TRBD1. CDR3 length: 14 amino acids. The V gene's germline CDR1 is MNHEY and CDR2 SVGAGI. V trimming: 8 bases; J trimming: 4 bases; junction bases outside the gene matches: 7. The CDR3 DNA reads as TGTGCCAGCGCAATAGGGGGCGGCACCGGGGAGCTGTTTTTT. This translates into CASAIGGGTGELFF.

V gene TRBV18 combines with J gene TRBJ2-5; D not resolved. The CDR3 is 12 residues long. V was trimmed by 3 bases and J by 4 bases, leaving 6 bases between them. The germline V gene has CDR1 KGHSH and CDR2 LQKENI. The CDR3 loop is CASSPTSETQYF. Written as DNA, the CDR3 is TGTGCCAGCTCACCGACTTCAGAGACCCAGTACTTC.

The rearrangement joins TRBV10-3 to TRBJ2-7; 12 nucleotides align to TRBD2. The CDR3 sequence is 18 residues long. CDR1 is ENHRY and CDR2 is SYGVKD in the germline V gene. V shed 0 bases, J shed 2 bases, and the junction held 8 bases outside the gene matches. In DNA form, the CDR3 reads TGTGCCATCAGTGAGTCGCGGACTAGCGGGATTGTAACCTACGAGCAGTACTTC. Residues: CAISESRTSGIVTYEQYF.

This CDR3 reads CASSAGGEQYF. The CDR3 DNA reads TGTGCCAGCAGCGCCGGCGGTGAGCAGTACTTC. The rearrangement joins TRBV9 to TRBJ2-7; no definite D call. The CDR3 is 11 residues long. With 3 bases removed from V and 7 bases from J, the gap between germline ends came to 8 bases. Looked up from germline, CDR1 is SGDLS and CDR2 is YYNGEE.

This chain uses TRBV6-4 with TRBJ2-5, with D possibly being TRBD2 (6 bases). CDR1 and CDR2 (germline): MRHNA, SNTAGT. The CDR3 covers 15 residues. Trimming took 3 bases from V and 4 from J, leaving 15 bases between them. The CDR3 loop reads CASSESGGAGETQYF. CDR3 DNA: TGTGCCAGCAGTGAGAGCGGAGGGGCAGGAGAGACCCAGTACTTC.

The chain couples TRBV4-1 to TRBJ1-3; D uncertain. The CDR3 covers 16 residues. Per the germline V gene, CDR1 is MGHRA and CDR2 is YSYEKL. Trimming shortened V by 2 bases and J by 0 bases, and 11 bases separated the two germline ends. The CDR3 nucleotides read TGCGCCAGCAGCCAATGGAGCGGAGGCTCTGGAAACACCATATATTTT. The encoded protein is CASSQWSGGSGNTIYF.

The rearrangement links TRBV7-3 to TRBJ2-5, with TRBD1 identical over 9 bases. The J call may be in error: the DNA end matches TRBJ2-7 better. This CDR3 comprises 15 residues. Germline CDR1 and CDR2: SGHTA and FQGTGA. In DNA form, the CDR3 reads TGTGCCAGCAGCTCCCAACCGGGACAGGGATACGAGCAGTACTTC. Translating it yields CASSSQPGQGYEQYF.

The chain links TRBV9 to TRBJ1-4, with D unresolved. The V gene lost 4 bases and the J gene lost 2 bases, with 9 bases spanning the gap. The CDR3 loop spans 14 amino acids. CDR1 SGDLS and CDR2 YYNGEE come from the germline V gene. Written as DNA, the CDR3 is TGTGCCAGCAGCATGAGAGTCACTAATGAAAAACTGTTTTTT. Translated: CASSMRVTNEKLFF.